This T cell receptor (beta chain) came from a study of blood T cell repertoires in COVID-19 (dated by TCRdb to the early 2020s). Notes on the research overall: Samples from collaborators originated in the United States, Italy and Spain and spanned both the acute and convalescent phases of COVID-19. The material from the prospective study consisted of cDNA or gDNA derived from T cells, B-cell-depleted T cells, or PBMCs. Subjects who had been exposed to COVID-19, were actively infected with it, or had recovered from it provided the deeply sampled blood TCRbeta repertoires that made up the dataset. The repertoires were released in a freely available public database intended as a resource for research on the immune response to SARS-CoV-2. Samples came from the ongoing ImmuneRACE study (first 160 participants) plus 1,254 subjects from 6 global collaborators. A de-identified subject ID, COVID-19 status, age in years and sex were almost always included in the sample metadata. HLA class I and class II types, where available, came from metadata supplied by the sample provider rather than from assay-based typing. Results the study describes overall, beyond this receptor: The amount of clinical and demographic metadata varied by source and participant and was provided uncurated.

The CDR3 sequence holds 15 residues, the cysteine and phenylalanine included. The read is trimmed to its CDR3 DNA, 45 bases read in frame from base 1. A distance of 14 bases separates the germline ends of V and J, which lose 0 bases and 6 bases respectively. The CDR1 and CDR2 encoded by the germline V gene (reference sequence) are SGHNT and YYREEE. Each collaborating institution followed its own protocols to collect whole blood in K2EDTA tubes. For TCRbeta analysis, collaborator samples were shipped as frozen whole blood, as isolated PBMCs, or as DNA extracted from either sample type. As to this clone: The clone's antigen remains unknown. One base away there is no much larger clone; base qualities are not given.

TCRbeta CDR3 regions were amplified from genomic DNA by means of the immunoSEQ Assay, a bias-controlled multiplex PCR. The source study handled its data this way. Nucleated cell counts per sample were estimated from amplification of reference gene primers within the assay. To quantify the absolute abundance of each unique TCRbeta CDR3 rearrangement, sequence reads were collapsed and filtered. For each sample, productive Simpson clonality was calculated as the square root of Simpson's diversity index over productive rearrangements. Sourced from immuneACCESS, this table was stored by TCRdb with only in-frame sequences that have V and J called. A share of the clones is absent; for the studies checked, an unresolved V gene accounts for under half, and the remainder has no known explanation. That table supplies the V and J calls and clone size; D and trimming were determined from the DNA. For this sample there are approximately 670,000 clones; 80% to 90% appear just once. The ten largest clonotypes hold approximately 0.3% of the sample.

The TCR originated in a woman younger than 30 with acute or convalescent COVID-19. The material sequenced was peripheral blood. The receptor chain draws on TRBV5-4 and TRBJ2-3, and TRBD1 may be the D gene, going by 5 matching bases. Here the CDR3 is given as CASSLVGATEDTQYF. In nucleotide form, the sequence is TGTGCCAGCAGCTTGGTAGGGGCGACGGAGGATACGCAGTATTTT.